This T cell receptor (beta chain) appears in the sequencing data of a study of graft-versus-host responses after intestinal transplantation. Looking at the study overall: Grafts that recipients had were multivisceral, liver-intestinal, or isolated intestinal transplants. Tacrolimus and steroids were given for around three years to all recipients after anti-thymocyte globulin induction. General study results and limits: The study associated peak circulating GvH clone levels with early post-transplant HvG declines. Recipient-marrow GvH clones were detected, some having first appeared in ileum or blood.

Germline V CDR1 and CDR2: SGHNT, YYREEE (reference sequence). V trimming: 3 bases; J trimming: 0 bases; junction bases outside the gene matches: 3. The CDR3 extends over 16 amino acids. The table came from immunoSEQ multiplex PCR; TCRdb's copy has only in-frame clones and leaves some out. The sample has roughly 43,000 clones; roughly 94% are singletons. As regards this clone: Its cognate antigen is unknown.

The rearrangement joins TRBV5-4 to TRBJ1-4; 9 bases fit TRBD1. The material was PBMCs, obtained approximately 360 days after intestinal transplant. This TCR derives from a human patient who received an intestinal transplant, so some T cells may come from the graft donor. The CDR3 loop reads CASSSRQGATNEKLFF. The CDR3 nucleotides read TGTGCCAGCAGCTCAAGACAGGGGGCAACTAATGAAAAACTGTTTTTT. Variable domain in full (rest from reference TRBV5-4 and TRBJ1-4): ETGVTQSPTHLIKTRGQQVTLRCSSQSGHNTVSWYQQALGQGPQFIFQYYREEENGRGNFPPRFSGLQFPNYSSELNVNALELDDSALYLCASSSRQGATNEKLFFGSGTQLSVL.